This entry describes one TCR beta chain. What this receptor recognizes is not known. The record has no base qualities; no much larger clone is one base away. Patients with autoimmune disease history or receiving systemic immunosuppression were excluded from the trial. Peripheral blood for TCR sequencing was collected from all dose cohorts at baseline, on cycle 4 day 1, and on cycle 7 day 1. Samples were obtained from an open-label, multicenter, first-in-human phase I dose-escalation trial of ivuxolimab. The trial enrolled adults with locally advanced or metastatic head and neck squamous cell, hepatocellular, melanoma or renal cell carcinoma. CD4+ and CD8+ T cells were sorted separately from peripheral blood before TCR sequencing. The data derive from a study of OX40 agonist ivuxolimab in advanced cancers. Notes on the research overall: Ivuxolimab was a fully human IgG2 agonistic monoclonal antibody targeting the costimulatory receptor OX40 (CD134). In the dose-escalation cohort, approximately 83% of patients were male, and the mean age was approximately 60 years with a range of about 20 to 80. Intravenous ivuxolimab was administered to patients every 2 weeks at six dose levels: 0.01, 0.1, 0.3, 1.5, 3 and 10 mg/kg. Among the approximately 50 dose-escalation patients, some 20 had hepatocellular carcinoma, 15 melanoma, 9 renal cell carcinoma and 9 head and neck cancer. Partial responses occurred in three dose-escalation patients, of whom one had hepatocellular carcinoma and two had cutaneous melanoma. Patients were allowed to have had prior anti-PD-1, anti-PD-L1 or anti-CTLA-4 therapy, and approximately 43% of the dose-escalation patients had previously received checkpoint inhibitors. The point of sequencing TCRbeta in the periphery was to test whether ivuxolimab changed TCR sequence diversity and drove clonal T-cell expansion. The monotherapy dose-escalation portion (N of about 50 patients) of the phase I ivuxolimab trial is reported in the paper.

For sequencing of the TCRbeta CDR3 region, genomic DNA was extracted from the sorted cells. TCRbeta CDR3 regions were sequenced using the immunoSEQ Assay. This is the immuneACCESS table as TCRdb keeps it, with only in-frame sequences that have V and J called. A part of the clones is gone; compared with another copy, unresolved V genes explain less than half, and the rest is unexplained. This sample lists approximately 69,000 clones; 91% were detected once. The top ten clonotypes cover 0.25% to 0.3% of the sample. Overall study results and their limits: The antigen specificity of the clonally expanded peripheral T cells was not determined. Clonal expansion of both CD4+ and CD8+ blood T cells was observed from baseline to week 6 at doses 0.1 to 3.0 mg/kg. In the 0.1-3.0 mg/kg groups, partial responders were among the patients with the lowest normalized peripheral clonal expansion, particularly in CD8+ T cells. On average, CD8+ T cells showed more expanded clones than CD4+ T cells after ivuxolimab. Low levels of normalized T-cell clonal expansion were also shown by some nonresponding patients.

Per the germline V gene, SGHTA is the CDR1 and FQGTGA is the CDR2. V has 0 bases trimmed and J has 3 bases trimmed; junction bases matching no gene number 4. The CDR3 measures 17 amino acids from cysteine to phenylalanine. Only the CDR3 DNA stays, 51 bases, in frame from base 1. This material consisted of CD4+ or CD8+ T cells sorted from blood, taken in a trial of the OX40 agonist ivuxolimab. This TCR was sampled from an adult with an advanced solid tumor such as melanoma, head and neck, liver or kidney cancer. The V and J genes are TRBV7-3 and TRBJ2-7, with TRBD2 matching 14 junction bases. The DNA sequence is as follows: TGTGCCAGCAGCTTAACGGGGACTAGCGGGAGCCACTACGAGCAGTACTTC. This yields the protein CASSLTGTSGSHYEQYF.